Below, 20 T cell receptor beta chains from the same sample are listed, as sequenced in a study of blood T cell repertoires in COVID-19. Using immunoSEQ multiplex PCR, the repertoire was profiled, and TCRdb retains in-frame clones only, with some absent. The sample records over 300,000 clones, about 85% being singletons. The sample consisted of PBMCs or T cells enriched from blood (not recorded which). These TCRs come from a woman in her 30s who had recovered from COVID-19.

The chain recombines TRBV7-2 with TRBJ2-7; 9 nucleotides align to TRBD2. Germline CDR1 is SGHTA and CDR2 is FQGNSA. V lost 0 bases to trimming and J lost 4 bases; unmatched junction nucleotides: 13. The CDR3 covers 18 residues. Written as DNA, the CDR3 is TGTGCCAGCAGCTTAGCGGCTAGCGGGGATCCGAGGAATTACGAGCAGTACTTC. Amino acid sequence: CASSLAASGDPRNYEQYF.

The rearrangement joins TRBV6-5 to TRBJ2-5, with TRBD2 identical over 10 bases. The CDR3 sequence is 13 residues long. V was pared by 6 bases and J by 5 bases, with 3 bases of the junction left unmatched. The V gene's germline CDR1 is MNHEY and CDR2 SVGAGI. This CDR3 reads CASRAGLAETQYF. The CDR3 nucleotides are TGTGCCAGCAGAGCGGGACTAGCGGAGACCCAGTACTTC.

The DNA of the CDR3 is TGTGCCAGCAGGCCAGGGTCGGGGAACACCGGGGAGCTGTTTTTT. Translated: CASRPGSGNTGELFF. The rearrangement uses TRBV7-3 and TRBJ2-2; D might be TRBD1 (5 bases). Germline V gene data show CDR1 as SGHTA and CDR2 as FQGTGA. The length of the CDR3 is 15 residues. V lost 6 bases and J 1 base, leaving 12 bases between the germline ends.

The rearrangement joins TRBV7-9 to TRBJ2-7; TRBD1 matches 10 bases. The CDR3 runs to 19 residues. The J segment lost 2 bases and the V segment lost 5 bases, leaving 18 bases of the junction unmatched. Germline V gene sequence: CDR1 SEHNR, CDR2 FQNEAQ (reference sequence). CDR3 nucleotides: TGTGCCAGCAGCGCCCCCCGGGACAGGGGCGCGATGTTCGCCTACGAGCAGTACTTC. Translated, it gives CASSAPRDRGAMFAYEQYF.

The V call is TRBV2, the J call TRBJ1-1; 8 positions agree with TRBD1. Germline assignment: CDR1 SNHLY and CDR2 FYNNEI. Trimming took 7 bases from V and 5 from J; bases not matched to a gene: 9. The CDR3 totals 14 residues. CDR3 loop: CASKLDRERTEAFF. CDR3 DNA sequence: TGTGCCAGCAAACTGGACAGGGAAAGGACTGAAGCTTTCTTT.

The chain uses TRBV7-9 and TRBJ1-3; possible D gene TRBD1, 6 bases. Germline CDR1 and CDR2: SEHNR and FQNEAQ (reference sequence). This CDR3 region has 14 residues. Trimming took off 6 bases at V and 3 bases at J, with 12 bases between the two ends. CDR3 bases: TGTGCCAGCAGTTACAGGGCGGGTGGAAACACCATATATTTT. It translates to CASSYRAGGNTIYF.

The rearrangement uses TRBV19 and TRBJ1-1; weak D call: TRBD1 (6 bases). Trimming cost V 3 bases and J 5 bases, with 13 bases left between them. There are 14 residues in the CDR3. Per germline, CDR1 LNHDA and CDR2 SQIVND (reference sequence). CDR3 region: CASSMAGVVTEAFF. For the CDR3, the DNA is TGTGCCAGTAGTATGGCAGGGGTTGTGACTGAAGCTTTCTTT. The whole variable domain, remainder taken from reference TRBV19 and TRBJ1-1, is DGGITQSPKYLFRKEGQNVTLSCEQNLNHDAMYWYRQDPGQGLRLIYYSQIVNDFQKGDIAEGYSVSREKKESFPLTVTSAQKNPTAFYLCASSMAGVVTEAFFGQGTRLTVV.

This clone came up once. The rearrangement uses TRBV5-1 and TRBJ2-2; 8 nucleotides line up with TRBD2. CDR1 SGHRS and CDR2 YFSETQ come from the germline V gene. CDR3 size: 16 residues. The J segment lost 4 bases and the V segment lost 7 bases, leaving 12 bases of the junction unmatched. CDR3 sequence: CASSLVVAGSTGELFF. The CDR3 DNA reads TGCGCCAGCTCCCTGGTGGTAGCGGGGTCCACCGGGGAGCTGTTTTTT.

This sequence joins TRBV11-2 and TRBJ1-1; 8 nucleotides agree with TRBD1. The trim removed 1 base at V and 0 bases at J, leaving 1 base unmatched. Germline V gene sequence: CDR1 SGHAT, CDR2 FQNNGV. The CDR3 has 15 residues. The CDR3 region is CASSLGTGLNTEAFF. DNA of the CDR3: TGTGCCAGCAGCTTAGGGACAGGGCTGAACACTGAAGCTTTCTTT. Using reference TRBV11-2 and TRBJ1-1 for the parts outside the CDR3, the full variable domain is EAGVAQSPRYKIIEKRQSVAFWCNPISGHATLYWYQQILGQGPKLLIQFQNNGVVDDSQLPKDRFSAERLKGVDSTLKIQPAKLEDSAVYLCASSLGTGLNTEAFFGQGTRLTVV.

V is TRBV2 and J is TRBJ1-2, with TRBD1 matching 8 bases. The CDR3 sequence is 15 residues long. Unmatched junction bases numbered 11, after V lost 9 bases and J lost 2 bases. The germline V gene has CDR1 SNHLY and CDR2 FYNNEI. Here the CDR3 reads CARRETGAKNYGYTF. The DNA for the CDR3 is TGTGCCAGAAGAGAGACAGGGGCCAAAAACTATGGCTACACCTTC.

The rearrangement links TRBV2 to TRBJ2-1; tentatively, D is TRBD2 (6 bases). V was clipped by 3 bases and J by 7 bases, with 16 bases between them. The CDR3 totals 15 residues. Germline V CDR1 and CDR2: SNHLY, FYNNEI. The CDR3 is CASSEDELRENEQFF. Here the CDR3 DNA reads TGTGCCAGCAGTGAGGATGAGCTCCGGGAGAATGAGCAGTTCTTC. The full variable domain, with the rest looked up from reference TRBV2 and TRBJ2-1, is EPEVTQTPSHQVTQMGQEVILRCVPISNHLYFYWYRQILGQKVEFLVSFYNNEISEKSEIFDDQFSVERPDGSNFTLKIRSTKLEDSAMYFCASSEDELRENEQFFGPGTRLTVL.

J is TRBJ2-1 and V is TRBV7-3; 10 bases match TRBD2. In germline, CDR1 is SGHTA, CDR2 FQGTGA. This CDR3 contains 17 residues. After removal of 3 bases from V and 0 bases from J, the junction contained 5 bases not matched to a gene. CDR3 nucleotide sequence: TGTGCCAGCAGCTTTGAGGCTAGCGGGAGCTCCTACAATGAGCAGTTCTTC. It is translated as CASSFEASGSSYNEQFF.

The chain uses TRBV6-2 or TRBV6-3 and TRBJ2-3; TRBD2 matches 16 bases. The CDR3 length is 14 residues. Trimming cost V 6 bases and J 14 bases; bases outside gene matches: 8. Germline CDR1 reads MNHEY; CDR2 reads SVGEGT. CDR3 protein: CASSRGLAGGRSYF. CDR3 DNA sequence: TGTGCCAGCAGCAGGGGACTAGCGGGGGGGAGGTCGTATTTT.

The chain joins TRBV12-3 or TRBV12-4 to TRBJ2-1, with 9 positions matching TRBD2. V was pared by 2 bases and J by 8 bases, with 1 base of the junction left unmatched. The CDR3 is 13 amino acids. The CDR3 spells CASSLLAGYEQFF. In DNA form, the CDR3 reads TGTGCCAGCAGTTTACTAGCGGGGTATGAGCAGTTCTTC.

This chain links TRBV7-2 with TRBJ1-5, with a tentative D call TRBD1 (6 bases). This CDR3 contains 15 residues. The germline V and J ends were trimmed by 5 bases and 2 bases, with 13 bases remaining between them. Germline CDR1 and CDR2: SGHTA and FQGNSA. CDR3 DNA: TGTGCCAGCAGCCAAACAGGGTTTGGCAATCAGCCCCAGCATTTT. Translating gives CASSQTGFGNQPQHF. Supplemented by reference TRBV7-2 and TRBJ1-5, the full variable domain reads GAGVSQSPSNKVTEKGKDVELRCDPISGHTALYWYRQSLGQGLEFLIYFQGNSAPDKSGLPSDRFSAERTGGSVSTLTIQRTQQEDSAVYLCASSQTGFGNQPQHFGDGTRLSIL.

The chain has TRBV7-9 and TRBJ1-2; 12 nucleotides match TRBD1. CDR1 and CDR2 from the germline V gene are SEHNR and FQNEAQ (reference sequence). The CDR3 spans 15 residues. The V gene end was trimmed by 5 bases and the J gene end by 8 bases; junction bases not matched to a gene: 9. In DNA, the CDR3 is TGTGCCAGCAGCCCCGGGGACAGGGGGCTTCTGGGCTACACCTTC. Translation gives CASSPGDRGLLGYTF.

The chain joins TRBV18 to TRBJ2-2; 11 bases are a match to TRBD1. J was trimmed by 4 bases and V by 3 bases; bases with no gene match: 4. The germline V gene has CDR1 KGHSH and CDR2 LQKENI. The CDR3 runs 16 residues. The CDR3 protein is CASSPTGTGGTGELFF. As DNA, the CDR3 is TGTGCCAGCTCACCCACCGGGACAGGGGGCACCGGGGAGCTGTTTTTT.

The CDR3 reads CASSVGWGRGNEQFF. CDR3 sequence (DNA): TGTGCCAGCAGCGTAGGTTGGGGCAGGGGCAATGAGCAGTTCTTC. V is TRBV9 and J is TRBJ2-1, with TRBD1 as a possible D gene (6 bases). Germline V lookup: CDR1 SGDLS, CDR2 YYNGEE. The CDR3 loop spans 15 amino acids. Trimming took 0 bases from V and 6 from J, leaving 13 bases between them.

The chain recombines TRBV7-3 with TRBJ2-3; D is unresolved. The V end was cut by 4 bases, the J end by 0 bases, with 5 bases between. CDR3 length: 13 residues. Germline lookup yields CDR1 SGHTA and CDR2 FQGTGA. CDR3 DNA: TGTGCCAGCAGCTCTTCTAGCACAGATACGCAGTATTTT. Protein product: CASSSSSTDTQYF.

The chain is built from TRBV3-1 (or the pseudogene TRBV3-2) and TRBJ1-5; D is undetermined. The germline CDR1 and CDR2 sequences are LGHDT and YNNKEL (reference sequence). With 4 bases removed from V and 4 bases from J, the gap between germline ends came to 11 bases. This CDR3 contains 14 residues. The CDR3 bases are TGTGCCAGCAGCCTGGGCAACTGGAATCAGCCCCAGCATTTT. This sequence encodes CASSLGNWNQPQHF.